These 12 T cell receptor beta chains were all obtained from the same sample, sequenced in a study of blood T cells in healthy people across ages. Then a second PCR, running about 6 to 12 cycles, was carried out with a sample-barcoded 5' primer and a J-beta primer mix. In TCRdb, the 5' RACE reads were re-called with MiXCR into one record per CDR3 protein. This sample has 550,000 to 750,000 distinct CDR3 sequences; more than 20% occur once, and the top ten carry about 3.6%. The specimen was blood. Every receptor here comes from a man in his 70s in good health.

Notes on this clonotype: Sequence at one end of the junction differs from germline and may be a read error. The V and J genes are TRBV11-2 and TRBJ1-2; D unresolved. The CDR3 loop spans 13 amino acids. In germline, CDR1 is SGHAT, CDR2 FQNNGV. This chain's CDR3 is CANSPGGWLGYTF. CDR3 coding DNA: TGTGCCAACAGCCCAGGAGGTTGGCTCGGCTACACCTTC.

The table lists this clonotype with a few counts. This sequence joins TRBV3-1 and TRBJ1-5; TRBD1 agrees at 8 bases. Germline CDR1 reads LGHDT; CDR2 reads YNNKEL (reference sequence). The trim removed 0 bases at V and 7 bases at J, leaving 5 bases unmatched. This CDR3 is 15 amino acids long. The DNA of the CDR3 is TGTGCCAGCAGCCAAGACGGACAGGGTTTGCAGCCCCAGCATTTT. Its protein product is CASSQDGQGLQPQHF.

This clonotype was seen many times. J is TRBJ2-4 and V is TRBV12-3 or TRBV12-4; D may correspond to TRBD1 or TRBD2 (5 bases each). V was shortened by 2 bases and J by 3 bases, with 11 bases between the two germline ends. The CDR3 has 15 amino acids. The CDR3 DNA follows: TGTGCCAGCAGTTTAAGAGGGGTGGACAAAAACATTCAGTACTTC. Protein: CASSLRGVDKNIQYF.

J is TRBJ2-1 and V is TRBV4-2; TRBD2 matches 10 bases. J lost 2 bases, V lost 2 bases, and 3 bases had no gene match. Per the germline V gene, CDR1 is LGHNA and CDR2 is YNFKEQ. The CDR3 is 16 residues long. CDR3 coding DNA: TGTGCCAGCAGCCAAACGGGACTAGCGACCTACAATGAGCAGTTCTTC. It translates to CASSQTGLATYNEQFF.

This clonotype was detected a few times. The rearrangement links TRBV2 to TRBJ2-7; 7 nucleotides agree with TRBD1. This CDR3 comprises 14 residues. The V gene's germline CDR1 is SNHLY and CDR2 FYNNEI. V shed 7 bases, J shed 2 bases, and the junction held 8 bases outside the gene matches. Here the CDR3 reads CASTGDSLTYEQYF. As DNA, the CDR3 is TGTGCCAGCACCGGGGACAGCCTCACCTACGAGCAGTACTTC.

The CDR3 coding sequence is TGTGCCAGCATCCCGGGACTAGCGGGAGCCCTGACCCTTCCCGGGGAGCTGTTTTTT. Its protein is CASIPGLAGALTLPGELFF. This sequence joins TRBV2 and TRBJ2-2, with 14 bases aligning to TRBD2. V lost 7 bases, J lost 6 bases, and 16 bases stayed unmatched. This CDR3 contains 19 residues. Germline V lookup: CDR1 SNHLY, CDR2 FYNNEI.

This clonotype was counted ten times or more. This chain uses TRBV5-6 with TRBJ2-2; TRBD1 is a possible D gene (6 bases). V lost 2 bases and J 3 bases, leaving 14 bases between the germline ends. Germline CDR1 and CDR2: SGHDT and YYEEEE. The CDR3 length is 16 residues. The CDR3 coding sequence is TGTGCCAGCAGCTTAGATTTCAGGGGTGACACCGGGGAGCTGTTTTTT. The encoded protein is CASSLDFRGDTGELFF.

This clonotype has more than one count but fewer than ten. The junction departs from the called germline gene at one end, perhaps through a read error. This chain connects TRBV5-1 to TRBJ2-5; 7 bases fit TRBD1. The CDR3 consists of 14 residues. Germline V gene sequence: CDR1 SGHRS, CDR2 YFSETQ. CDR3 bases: TGCGCCAGCAGCCCCTTGACAGGGAAAGAGGCCCAGTACTTC. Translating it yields CASSPLTGKEAQYF.

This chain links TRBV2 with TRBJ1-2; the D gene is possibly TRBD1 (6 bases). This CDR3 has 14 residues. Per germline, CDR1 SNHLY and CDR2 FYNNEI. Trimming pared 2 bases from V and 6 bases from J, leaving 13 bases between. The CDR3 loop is CASSESAGADGYTF. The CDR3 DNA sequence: TGTGCCAGCAGTGAATCGGCAGGGGCGGATGGCTACACCTTC.

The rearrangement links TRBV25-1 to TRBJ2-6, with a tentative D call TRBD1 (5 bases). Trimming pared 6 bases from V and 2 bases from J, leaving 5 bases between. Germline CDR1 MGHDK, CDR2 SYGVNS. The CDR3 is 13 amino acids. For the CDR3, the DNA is TGTGCCAGCAGCAGGGCTGGGGCCAACGTCCTGACTTTC. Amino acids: CASSRAGANVLTF.

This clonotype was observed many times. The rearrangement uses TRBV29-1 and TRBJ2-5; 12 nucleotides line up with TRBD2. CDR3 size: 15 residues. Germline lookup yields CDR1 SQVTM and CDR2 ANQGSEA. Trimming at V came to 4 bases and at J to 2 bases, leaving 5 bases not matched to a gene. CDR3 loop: CSVAASGRGQETQYF. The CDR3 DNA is TGCAGCGTTGCCGCTAGCGGGAGGGGTCAAGAGACCCAGTACTTC.

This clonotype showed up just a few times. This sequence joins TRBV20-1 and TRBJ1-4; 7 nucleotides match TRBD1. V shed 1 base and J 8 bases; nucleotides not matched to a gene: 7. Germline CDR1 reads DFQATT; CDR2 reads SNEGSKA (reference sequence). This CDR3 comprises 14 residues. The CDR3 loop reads CSARAGGAGEKLFF. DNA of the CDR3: TGCAGTGCTAGAGCAGGGGGGGCAGGGGAAAAACTGTTTTTT.